Shown below are 5 T cell receptor beta chains from a single sample sequenced in a study of technical replicates of blood from a handful of donors. Clones were sequenced by immunoSEQ multiplex PCR, and TCRdb holds only the in-frame ones, with some missing. The table records 50,000 to 70,000 clones, approximately 90% of them present only once. Input material: PBMCs. The receptors derive from a human donor in good health. Some clones in this sample may be carry-over from other donors' samples.

This chain joins TRBV7-9 and TRBJ1-2; D remains ambiguous. The germline V gene encodes CDR1 SEHNR and CDR2 FQNEAQ (reference sequence). The CDR3 length is 16 residues. Trimming shortened V by 1 base and J by 3 bases, and 15 bases separated the two germline ends. The CDR3: CASSLVGPSKDYGYTF. The CDR3 coding sequence is TGTGCCAGCAGCTTAGTGGGCCCCTCCAAGGACTATGGCTACACCTTC.

This chain connects TRBV27 to TRBJ2-3; 8 nucleotides agree with TRBD2. The CDR3 is made up of 16 amino acids. Germline CDR1 MNHEY, CDR2 SMNVEV (reference sequence). V trimming: 3 bases; J trimming: 2 bases; junction bases outside the gene matches: 7. The CDR3 DNA is TGTGCCAGCAGTTTCCATCGAGCGGGGGCCACAGATACGCAGTATTTT. Encoded protein: CASSFHRAGATDTQYF.

This chain links TRBV25-1 with TRBJ1-3, with D perhaps TRBD1 (6 bases). This CDR3 comprises 14 residues. Per the germline V gene, CDR1 is MGHDK and CDR2 is SYGVNS. V gave up 4 bases and J gave up 1 base, with 8 bases separating them. The CDR3 DNA follows: TGTGCCAGCAGTGGGACAGAATCTGGAAACACCATATATTTT. It encodes CASSGTESGNTIYF. Full variable domain (remainder filled in from reference TRBV25-1 and TRBJ1-3): EADIYQTPRYLVIGTGKKITLECSQTMGHDKMYWYQQDPGMELHLIHYSYGVNSTEKGDLSSESTVSRIRTEHFPLTLESARPSHTSQYLCASSGTESGNTIYFGEGSWLTVV.

At least ten counts were recorded for this clone. The V call is TRBV27, the J call TRBJ2-3; 8 bases agree with TRBD2. J was trimmed by 2 bases and V by 2 bases; bases with no gene match: 6. Per the germline V gene, CDR1 is MNHEY and CDR2 is SMNVEV (reference sequence). This CDR3 comprises 16 residues. CDR3 nucleotides: TGTGCCAGCAGTTTAGGGGTTAGCGGGGCCACAGATACGCAGTATTTT. It encodes CASSLGVSGATDTQYF.

V is TRBV4-3 and J is TRBJ1-1; D is perhaps TRBD1 (5 bases). From germline, CDR1 is LGHNA and CDR2 YSLEER. The CDR3 totals 15 residues. V was cut by 2 bases and J by 3 bases, with 13 bases left in between. The CDR3 DNA is TGCGCCAGCAGCCAAAGGCCCCGGGGGGACACTGAAGCTTTCTTT. It codes for CASSQRPRGDTEAFF.